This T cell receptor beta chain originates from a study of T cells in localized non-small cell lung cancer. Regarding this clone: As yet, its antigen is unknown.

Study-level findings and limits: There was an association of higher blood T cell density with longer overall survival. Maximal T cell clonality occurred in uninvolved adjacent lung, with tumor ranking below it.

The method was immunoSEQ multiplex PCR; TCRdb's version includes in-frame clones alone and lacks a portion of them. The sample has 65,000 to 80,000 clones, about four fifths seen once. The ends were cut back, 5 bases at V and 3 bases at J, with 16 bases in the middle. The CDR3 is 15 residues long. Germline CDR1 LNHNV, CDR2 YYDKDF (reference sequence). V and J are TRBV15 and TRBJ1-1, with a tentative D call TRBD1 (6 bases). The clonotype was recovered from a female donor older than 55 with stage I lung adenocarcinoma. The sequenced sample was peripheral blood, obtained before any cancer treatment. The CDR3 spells CATSDGTRGHTEAFF. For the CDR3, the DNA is TGTGCCACCAGCGACGGGACACGAGGCCACACTGAAGCTTTCTTT.